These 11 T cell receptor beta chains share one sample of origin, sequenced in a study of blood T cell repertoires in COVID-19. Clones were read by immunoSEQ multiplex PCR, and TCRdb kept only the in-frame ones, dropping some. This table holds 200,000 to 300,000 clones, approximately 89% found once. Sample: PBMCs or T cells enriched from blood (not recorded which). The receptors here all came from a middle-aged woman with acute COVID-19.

Here the CDR3 DNA reads TGTGCCAGCAGTGAGACTAGCGGGAGCCCCGCAGATACGCAGTATTTT. It specifies CASSETSGSPADTQYF. V is TRBV6-1 and J is TRBJ2-3, with 12 nucleotides matching TRBD2. There are 16 residues in the CDR3. Germline values: CDR1 MNHNS, CDR2 SASEGT. The junction had 5 bases not matched to a gene; V was cut back by 3 bases and J by 4 bases.

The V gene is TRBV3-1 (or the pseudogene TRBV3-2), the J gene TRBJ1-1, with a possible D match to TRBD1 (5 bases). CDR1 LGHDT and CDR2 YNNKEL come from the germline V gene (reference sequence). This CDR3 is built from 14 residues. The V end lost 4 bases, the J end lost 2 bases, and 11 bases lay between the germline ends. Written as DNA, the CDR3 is TGTGCCAGCAGCCTCCGGGGGGTTAACACTGAAGCTTTCTTT. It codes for CASSLRGVNTEAFF.

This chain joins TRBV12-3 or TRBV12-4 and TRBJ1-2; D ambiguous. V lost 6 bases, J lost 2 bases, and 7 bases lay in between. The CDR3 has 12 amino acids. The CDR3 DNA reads TGTGCCAGCAGCCCACTGAACTATGGCTACACCTTC. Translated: CASSPLNYGYTF.

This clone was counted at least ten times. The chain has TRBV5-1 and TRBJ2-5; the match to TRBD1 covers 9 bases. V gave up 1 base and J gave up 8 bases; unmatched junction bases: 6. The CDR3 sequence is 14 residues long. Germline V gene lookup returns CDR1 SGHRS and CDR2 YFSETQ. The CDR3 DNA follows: TGCGCCAGCAGCTTGAGGGGACAGGGCGGAACCCAGTACTTC. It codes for CASSLRGQGGTQYF.

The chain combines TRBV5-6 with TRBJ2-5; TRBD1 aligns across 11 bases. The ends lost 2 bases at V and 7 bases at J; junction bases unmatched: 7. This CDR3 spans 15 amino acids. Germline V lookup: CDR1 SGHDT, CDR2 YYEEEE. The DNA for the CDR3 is TGTGCCAGCAGCTTCCGGGACAGGGGGTTTCTGACCCAGTACTTC. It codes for CASSFRDRGFLTQYF.

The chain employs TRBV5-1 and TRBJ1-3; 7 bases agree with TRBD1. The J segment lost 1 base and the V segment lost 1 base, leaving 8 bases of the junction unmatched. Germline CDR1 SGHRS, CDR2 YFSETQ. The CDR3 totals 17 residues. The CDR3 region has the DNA TGCGCCAGCAGCTTGTTCGGGACAGCAGATTCTGGAAACACCATATATTTT. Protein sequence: CASSLFGTADSGNTIYF.

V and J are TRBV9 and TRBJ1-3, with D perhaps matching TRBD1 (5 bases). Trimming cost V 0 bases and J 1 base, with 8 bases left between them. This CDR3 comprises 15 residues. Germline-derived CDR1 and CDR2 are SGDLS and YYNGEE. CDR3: CASSVARGSGNTIYF. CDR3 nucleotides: TGTGCCAGCAGCGTAGCTCGGGGGTCTGGAAACACCATATATTTT.

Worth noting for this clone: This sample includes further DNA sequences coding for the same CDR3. The CDR3 DNA follows: TGTGCCAGCAGCCAAGGCCTACTTTACGAGCAGTACGTC. Amino acids: CASSQGLLYEQYV. V and J are TRBV14 and TRBJ2-7; D remains unclear. V lost 1 base and J lost 4, with 8 bases in between. This CDR3 comprises 13 residues. Germline lookup yields CDR1 SGHDN and CDR2 FVKESK.

The CDR3 sequence: CSASLPNTEAFF. The CDR3 DNA follows: TGCAGTGCTAGTCTCCCGAACACTGAAGCTTTCTTT. V is TRBV20-1 and J is TRBJ1-1; no definite D call. Germline values: CDR1 DFQATT, CDR2 SNEGSKA (reference sequence). Between the trimmed V and J ends, which lost 3 bases and 1 base, there was a span of 6 bases. This CDR3 has 12 amino acids.

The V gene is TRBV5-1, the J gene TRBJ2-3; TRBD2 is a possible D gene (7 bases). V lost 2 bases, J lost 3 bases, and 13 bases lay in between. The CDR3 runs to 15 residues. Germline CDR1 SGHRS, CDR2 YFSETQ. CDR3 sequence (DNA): TGCGCCAGCAGCTTTTTAAGGGGGGGGACAGATACGCAGTATTTT. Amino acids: CASSFLRGGTDTQYF.

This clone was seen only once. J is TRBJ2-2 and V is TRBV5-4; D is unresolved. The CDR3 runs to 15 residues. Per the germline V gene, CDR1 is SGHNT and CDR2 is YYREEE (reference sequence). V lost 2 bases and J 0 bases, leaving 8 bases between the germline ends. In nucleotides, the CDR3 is TGTGCCAGCAGCTTTGGCGGATCGAACACCGGGGAGCTGTTTTTT. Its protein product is CASSFGGSNTGELFF.